The entry below gives a single TCR beta chain sequence along with its context. Its antigen is still unknown. TCRdb used MiXCR to reprocess the 5' RACE reads, holding one entry per CDR3 protein. Of 100,000 to 150,000 distinct CDR3 sequences listed, over 8% are singletons. The sample originates from a study of T cells after yellow fever vaccination. Across the whole study: SMART-Seq v4 Ultra Low Input handled preparation of low-cell-number fractions.

The CDR3 totals 14 residues. Germline lookup yields CDR1 MGHRA and CDR2 YSYEKL. J was trimmed by 2 bases and V by 1 base; bases with no gene match: 2. The study, taken as a whole, reports: Abundant bulk-population clonotypes could contaminate the FACS-sorted repertoires.

This sequence joins TRBV4-1 and TRBJ2-7; TRBD2 matches 7 bases. The sample here was CD8+ T cells sorted from PBMCs, taken on the day of the yellow fever booster vaccination. The sequence came from a man aged 18 to 29 who received the YFV17D yellow fever vaccine. This chain's CDR3 is CASSQGLATYEQYF. In nucleotides, the CDR3 is TGCGCCAGCAGCCAAGGACTAGCAACCTACGAGCAGTACTTC.